This T cell receptor beta chain was recorded in a study of a mutant IDH1 vaccine in newly diagnosed glioma. Only in-frame clones appear in the TCRdb table, and some are missing; sequencing was by immunoSEQ multiplex PCR. The table includes about 11,000 clones, 81% detected once. Time point defined: week 47, end of study. Alongside topical imiquimod, each dose of vaccine comprised 300 ug of mutant IDH1 20-mer peptide. A note on this clone: Its specificity is unknown.

V lost 4 bases and J 8 bases, leaving 15 bases between the germline ends. From germline, CDR1 is SGHRS and CDR2 YFSETQ. The CDR3 runs to 14 residues. The V and J genes are TRBV5-1 and TRBJ1-4; D unclear. This TCR was sampled from a man younger than 45 with glioma. The starting material was PBMCs, obtained from a glioma patient whose treatment included an IDH1 peptide vaccine. The CDR3 here is CASSTDPEREKLFF. CDR3 sequence (DNA): TGCGCCAGCAGCACGGATCCAGAACGAGAAAAACTGTTTTTT.